This paragraph covers one TCR beta chain sequence. The CDR3 contains 13 residues. CDR1 and CDR2 from the germline V gene are SGHVS and FNYEAQ. V was pared by 3 bases and J by 3 bases, with 2 bases of the junction left unmatched. This entry belongs to a study of blood T cell repertoires in COVID-19. Study-wide context: Donors in the United States, Italy and Spain gave samples during acute or convalescent COVID-19. Nucleic acid was either cDNA or gDNA, and it came from T cells, B-cell-depleted T cells, or PBMCs.

In the study's own analysis: Amplified reference gene primers provided the basis for estimating nucleated cell counts. Method: immunoSEQ multiplex PCR; TCRdb's copy keeps in-frame clones and lacks some. V and J calls plus clone size are reproduced from that table; the DNA served to infer D and trimming. The sample records around 77,000 clones, 82% being singletons. The clonotype was recovered from a human donor in a cohort sampled during active COVID-19. This rearrangement joins TRBV7-6 to TRBJ2-7, with 7 bases aligning to TRBD2. Sequencing input: peripheral blood. CDR3 sequence reads: CASSLGGDYEQYF. The CDR3 nucleotides read TGTGCCAGCAGCTTGGGGGGGGACTACGAGCAGTACTTC.